Presented here are 25 T cell receptor beta chains from one specimen sequenced in a study of blood T cells in healthy people across ages. A J-beta primer mix and a sample-barcoded 5' primer were used in a second PCR of about 7 to 11 cycles. MiXCR was run by TCRdb on the 5' RACE reads, yielding one entry per CDR3 protein. The table shows hundreds of thousands of distinct CDR3 sequences, with 32% occurring only once. What was sequenced was blood. Receptors were obtained from a woman of 80 years or more in good health.

CDR3 region: CASSWGQSYEQYF. Here the CDR3 DNA reads TGTGCCAGCAGCTGGGGACAGTCCTACGAGCAGTACTTC. The rearrangement links TRBV5-6 to TRBJ2-7; 7 nucleotides agree with TRBD1. CDR3 size: 13 residues. J was trimmed by 1 base and V by 3 bases; bases with no gene match: 1. From germline, CDR1 is SGHDT and CDR2 YYEEEE.

This clonotype was seen a few times. This chain joins TRBV7-9 and TRBJ2-1; 8 positions agree with TRBD2. This CDR3 contains 16 residues. CDR1 and CDR2 (germline): SEHNR, FQNEAQ (reference sequence). V shed 4 bases, J shed 7 bases, and the junction held 12 bases outside the gene matches. Written as DNA, the CDR3 is TGTGCCAGCAGCTCCGGAAGCGGGAGTTCATATAATGAGCAGTTCTTC. Translating it yields CASSSGSGSSYNEQFF.

This clonotype was seen repeatedly, ten times or more. The rearrangement joins TRBV6-5 to TRBJ2-3; 8 bases fit TRBD2. Germline V gives CDR1 MNHEY, CDR2 SVGAGI. Losses at the gene ends were 6 bases for V and 11 bases for J; bases not matched to a gene: 7. The length of the CDR3 is 12 residues. Here the CDR3 DNA reads TGTGCCAGCAGACCGAGCGGGGGTGGGCAGTATTTT. Its translation: CASRPSGGGQYF.

This clonotype was counted a few times. CDR3 DNA: TGCAGTGCTTCAAAGGCAGCGGAAAACATTCAGTACTTC. Translated: CSASKAAENIQYF. The V gene is TRBV20-1, the J gene TRBJ2-4, with TRBD2 as a possible D gene (5 bases). V lost 5 bases, J lost 5 bases, and 13 bases lay in between. Germline V gene lookup returns CDR1 DFQATT and CDR2 SNEGSKA (reference sequence). CDR3 length: 13 amino acids.

The V call is TRBV28, the J call TRBJ1-2; a possible D gene is TRBD1 (5 bases). The V and J ends lost 3 bases and 6 bases respectively, with 17 bases between them. The CDR3 contains 15 residues. The germline CDR1 and CDR2 sequences are MDHEN and SYDVKM. CDR3 residues: CASSFMWGAQHGYTF. The CDR3, as DNA: TGTGCCAGCAGTTTTATGTGGGGCGCTCAGCATGGCTACACCTTC.

The chain carries TRBV20-1 and TRBJ2-5; TRBD1 matches at 9 bases. V was pared by 5 bases and J by 6 bases, with 10 bases of the junction left unmatched. The CDR3 length is 14 residues. CDR1 is DFQATT and CDR2 is SNEGSKA in the germline V gene (reference sequence). The CDR3 loop reads CSAVDTGGRQTQYF. The CDR3 DNA is TGCAGTGCTGTAGATACAGGGGGCAGGCAGACCCAGTACTTC.

This chain connects TRBV12-3 or TRBV12-4 to TRBJ2-1; D is perhaps TRBD1 (5 bases). V gave up 6 bases and J gave up 4 bases, with 16 bases separating them. The CDR3 is 15 residues long. CDR3 sequence reads: CASRLQGLPYNEQFF. The DNA of the CDR3 is TGTGCCAGCAGGCTTCAGGGCTTACCATACAATGAGCAGTTCTTC.

This clonotype was detected many times. The gene calls are TRBV6-1 and TRBJ2-7; 10 bases fit TRBD1. Germline loops: CDR1 MNHNS, CDR2 SASEGT. The CDR3 sequence is 12 residues long. Trimming took 8 bases from V and 4 from J; bases not matched to a gene: 2. CDR3 loop: CASRDRGYEQYF. DNA of the CDR3: TGTGCCAGCCGGGACAGGGGTTACGAGCAGTACTTC.

Notes on this clonotype: A single base separates this from a much larger clone, so it may be a read error. This chain links TRBV14 with TRBJ2-1, with D tentatively TRBD2 (5 bases). Germline loops: CDR1 SGHDN, CDR2 FVKESK. There are 14 residues in the CDR3. The CDR3 nucleotides read TGTGCCACCCAACGGACTCCCTCCTACACTGAGCAGTTCTTC. This encodes CATQRTPSYTEQFF.

This clonotype was observed at least ten times. The genes are TRBV12-3 or TRBV12-4 and TRBJ2-1; maybe TRBD1 (6 bases). The V gene lost 5 bases and the J gene lost 4 bases, with 15 bases spanning the gap. This CDR3 comprises 15 residues. The CDR3 reads CASSTGTQPYNEQFF. The CDR3 DNA reads as TGTGCCAGCAGTACCGGGACACAGCCATACAATGAGCAGTTCTTC.

Turning to this clonotype: A clone one base away is much larger, so this may be a read error. The chain has TRBV25-1 and TRBJ2-7; possible D gene TRBD2, 6 bases. The germline gives CDR1 MGHDK, CDR2 SYGVNS. The CDR3 runs 14 residues. CDR3 region: CASTPGLSSYERYF. The CDR3 DNA follows: TGTGCCAGCACCCCGGGACTGAGCTCCTACGAGCGGTACTTC.

This clonotype was detected many times. This sequence joins TRBV7-9 and TRBJ2-5, with D tentatively TRBD1 or TRBD2 (7 bases each). Germline V gives CDR1 SEHNR, CDR2 FQNEAQ (reference sequence). The CDR3 is 15 residues long. The V and J ends lost 4 bases and 4 bases respectively, with 16 bases between them. CDR3 region: CASSSYRGGGETQYF. CDR3 coding DNA: TGTGCCAGCAGCTCTTACAGGGGAGGGGGAGAGACCCAGTACTTC.

This clonotype showed up just once. The chain links TRBV20-1 to TRBJ2-4; 8 bases map to TRBD1. Near its end, the DNA agrees better with TRBJ2-7, so the J call may be wrong. This CDR3 region has 11 residues. Germline CDR1 is DFQATT and CDR2 is SNEGSKA (reference sequence). This chain's CDR3 is CSASQGAEQYF. The CDR3 region has the DNA TGCAGTGCTTCGCAGGGGGCCGAGCAGTACTTC.

This clonotype has ten or more counts. V is TRBV27 and J is TRBJ2-3; D not certain. Trimming removed 4 bases at V and 3 bases at J, with 14 bases between. The CDR3 runs 15 residues. In germline, CDR1 is MNHEY, CDR2 SMNVEV (reference sequence). For the CDR3, the DNA is TGTGCCAGCAGTTCCTATTACCGTGGGACAGATACGCAGTATTTT. Its protein is CASSSYYRGTDTQYF.

V gene TRBV6-6 combines with J gene TRBJ2-1; D perhaps matches TRBD2 (5 bases). Trimming stripped 5 bases from V and 0 bases from J, with 14 bases between. This CDR3 is 16 amino acids long. Germline V CDR1 and CDR2: MNHNY, SVGAGI (reference sequence). As DNA, the CDR3 is TGTGCCAGCAGTGGGTCGGGGATAGGCTCCTACAATGAGCAGTTCTTC. Its protein is CASSGSGIGSYNEQFF.

The chain carries TRBV6-2 or TRBV6-3 and TRBJ1-1, with D uncertain. V lost 5 bases, J lost 5 bases, and 9 bases lay in between. Germline CDR1 is MNHEY and CDR2 is SVGEGT. The CDR3 loop spans 12 amino acids. For the CDR3, the DNA is TGTGCCAGCAGTATGTCGAGGACTGAAGCTTTCTTT. It translates to CASSMSRTEAFF.

This clonotype occurred a few times. The chain uses TRBV5-1 and TRBJ1-4; 8 bases match TRBD1. CDR3 length: 14 residues. Germline lookup yields CDR1 SGHRS and CDR2 YFSETQ. V lost 5 bases to trimming and J lost 5 bases; unmatched junction nucleotides: 5. The CDR3 DNA is TGCGCCAGCAGATCCGGGACAGGCAATGAAAAACTGTTTTTT. Protein: CASRSGTGNEKLFF. The variable domain in full, with the rest retrieved from reference TRBV5-1 and TRBJ1-4, is KAGVTQTPRYLIKTRGQQVTLSCSPISGHRSVSWYQQTPGQGLQFLFEYFSETQRNKGNFPGRFSGRQFSNSRSEMNVSTLELGDSALYLCASRSGTGNEKLFFGSGTQLSVL.

This clonotype was recorded once. The chain is built from TRBV7-2 and TRBJ2-3; D gene uncertain. The V and J ends lost 3 bases and 8 bases respectively, with 15 bases between them. CDR1 and CDR2 from the germline V gene are SGHTA and FQGNSA. The CDR3 extends over 14 amino acids. Written as DNA, the CDR3 is TGTGCCAGCAGCTTTGGGTCGGCGTCTAGTACGCAGTATTTT. It encodes CASSFGSASSTQYF.

This clonotype was detected many times. The CDR3 DNA follows: TGTGCCAGCAGTTACTCGCGGGGATTGGAGACCCAGTACTTC. Its protein product is CASSYSRGLETQYF. The chain combines TRBV6-5 with TRBJ2-5; tentative D call: TRBD2 (6 bases). The ends were cut back, 0 bases at V and 5 bases at J, with 10 bases in the middle. The germline gives CDR1 MNHEY, CDR2 SVGAGI. The CDR3 spans 14 residues.

As to this clonotype: An end of the junction differs from the germline gene, which may be a read error. V is TRBV7-8 and J is TRBJ2-7, with 7 bases aligning to TRBD2. This CDR3 has 15 residues. Germline CDR1 is SGHVS and CDR2 is FQNEAQ. The chain's CDR3 is CVSSFSSGLPYEQYF. CDR3 coding DNA: TGTGTCAGCAGCTTCTCTAGCGGCTTACCCTACGAGCAGTACTTC.

This clonotype occurred many times. The chain joins TRBV25-1 to TRBJ2-1; D is unresolved. V lost 5 bases to trimming and J lost 7 bases, with 12 bases between them. CDR1 and CDR2 (germline): MGHDK, SYGVNS. There are 13 residues in the CDR3. CDR3 nucleotide sequence: TGTGCCAGCAGTTTAGGATCGAGGAATGAGCAGTTCTTC. It encodes CASSLGSRNEQFF.

The sample holds many counts of this clonotype. The rearrangement joins TRBV7-9 to TRBJ1-2; D is perhaps TRBD1 (6 bases). Trimming cost V 3 bases and J 4 bases, with 18 bases left between them. Per the germline V gene, CDR1 is SEHNR and CDR2 is FQNEAQ (reference sequence). CDR3 length: 16 residues. The CDR3 DNA follows: TGTGCCAGCAGCTTTTCTACCGGGGGGCGTGGCTATGGCTACACCTTC. Protein: CASSFSTGGRGYGYTF. Complete variable domain (other parts from reference TRBV7-9 and TRBJ1-2): DTGVSQNPRHKITKRGQNVTFRCDPISEHNRLYWYRQTLGQGPEFLTYFQNEAQLEKSRLLSDRFSAERPKGSFSTLEIQRTEQGDSAMYLCASSFSTGGRGYGYTFGSGTRLTVV.

Ten or more counts support this clonotype. The V gene is TRBV3-1, the J gene TRBJ2-4, with 9 bases identical to TRBD1. The CDR3 sequence is 17 residues long. The V gene's germline CDR1 is LGHDT and CDR2 YNNKEL (reference sequence). After removal of 4 bases from V and 6 bases from J, the junction contained 13 bases not matched to a gene. The CDR3 sequence is CASSPRAAGTGINIQYF. The CDR3 DNA reads as TGTGCCAGCAGCCCGAGAGCGGCCGGGACAGGGATAAACATTCAGTACTTC.

A note on this clonotype: A read error may be the cause here, since a much bigger clone is one base away. This chain joins TRBV7-2 and TRBJ1-4; D might be TRBD1 (6 bases). The CDR3 runs 16 residues. With 5 bases removed from V and 4 bases from J, the gap between germline ends came to 17 bases. CDR1 and CDR2 (germline): SGHTA, FQGNSA. CDR3 in DNA: TGTGCCAGCAGCACTCAAACAGGGCTCAGTAATGAAAAACTGTTTTTT. Its protein is CASSTQTGLSNEKLFF.

This clonotype was observed many times. CDR3 nucleotide sequence: TGCAGCGTTGAAACGCTGGACAGGTTCAGTGAGCAGTTCTTC. This codes for CSVETLDRFSEQFF. J is TRBJ2-1 and V is TRBV29-1; 7 bases are a match to TRBD1. Unmatched junction bases numbered 10, after V lost 2 bases and J lost 9 bases. The germline CDR1 and CDR2 sequences are SQVTM and ANQGSEA. The CDR3 has 14 residues.